A selection of T cell receptor beta chains follows, all from one sample in a study of T cells in localized non-small cell lung cancer. Profiling relied on immunoSEQ multiplex PCR, and the TCRdb table lists in-frame clones only, not all of them. The table records approximately 88,000 clones, approximately 91% of them present only once. Specimen: PBMCs, collected before any cancer treatment. These receptors all come from a woman aged 35 to 69 with stage II squamous cell lung carcinoma. Each CDR3 is given without its conserved first and last residue.

TRBJ2-1 | TRBV5-1 | 16 | ASSLARLAGSSYNEQF
TRBJ1-5 | TRBV15 | 11 | ATSRRGHQPQH
TRBJ1-1 | TRBV6-5 | 12 | ASSRGQGGKEAF
TRBJ2-5 | TRBV7-9 | 12 | ASSEIGQQETQY
TRBJ2-3 | TRBV7-9 | 11 | ASSLAHGDTQY
TRBJ2-2 | TRBV10-3 | 14 | AISAGPPMNTGELF
TRBJ2-1 | TRBV5-1 | 14 | ASSIQITGTNNEQF
TRBJ2-3 | TRBV9 | 13 | ASSVVGSYTDTQY
TRBJ1-2 | TRBV6-5 | 13 | ASSYFRTPGLGYT
TRBJ1-5 | TRBV7-8 | 15 | ASSLYPTGSVNQPQH
TRBJ2-7 | TRBV2 | 13 | ASSDLASPPYEQY
TRBJ1-5 | TRBV27 | 12 | ASRKEFGNQPQH
TRBJ1-3 | TRBV2 | 13 | ASSPGQGYGNTIY
TRBJ2-5 | TRBV25-1 | 14 | ASSEGGGREMETQY
TRBJ2-1 | TRBV5-1 | 13 | ASSPAGTPYNEQF
TRBJ2-7 | TRBV9 | 12 | ASSVQPWDSEQY
TRBJ2-2 | TRBV19 | 14 | ASRTGTAPNTGELF
TRBJ2-4 | TRBV28 | 11 | ASAGAGLNIQY
TRBJ2-3 | TRBV4-1 | 13 | ASSQSLAGTDTQY
TRBJ2-3 | TRBV2 | 14 | ASSTRRGGGFDTQY